The clone carrying this T cell receptor beta chain has a handful of counts. As yet, its antigen is unknown. Repertoires were generated with immunoSEQ multiplex PCR, while TCRdb's copy carries only in-frame clones and drops some. The table records about 410,000 clones, roughly 90% of them present only once. Stated treatment: some 19 received Ad26.COV2.S at low or high dose, single or two shots; roughly five received placebo; per-sample allocation not given. Following the first vaccine or placebo injection, samples were taken on day 63. Boston hosted the donor, who was an adult aged 18-55 years. Trimming stripped 1 base from V and 6 bases from J, with 3 bases between. Germline-derived CDR1 and CDR2 are LGHNT and FRNRAP. This CDR3 contains 11 residues. This sample stems from a study of Ad26.COV2.S vaccination and SARS-CoV-2 variants. On the study more broadly: A COV1001 Ad26.COV2.S trial-arm participant provided the sample. General study points: Analyses that measured TCR breadth and depth may have underestimated total T cell responses. Placebo recipients trailed vaccine recipients in spike-specific TCR breadth.

The sample was peripheral blood, taken in a trial of Ad26.COV2.S vaccine versus placebo. The rearrangement uses TRBV12-5 and TRBJ1-1; D call uncertain. The receptor's source is a person between 18 and 60 years old who received the Ad26.COV2.S COVID-19 vaccine or a placebo. The CDR3 is CASGLGAEAFF. CDR3 nucleotide sequence: TGTGCTAGTGGTTTGGGTGCTGAAGCTTTCTTT.